The 18 T cell receptor beta chains given below trace back to one sample, sequenced in a study of shared clonotypes between healthy human individuals. Naive CD8 cells comprised CD45RO-negative, CCR7-positively selected cells, excluding terminally differentiated effector memory CD45RA+ cells. The method was immunoSEQ multiplex PCR; TCRdb's version includes in-frame clones alone and lacks a portion of them. The sample holds millions of clones; 85% to 95% are singletons and the top ten take around 1.7%. Material for sequencing was naive CD8+ T cells from PBMCs. These receptors all stem from a man in his late teens or twenties in good health. Some clones in this sample may be carry-over from other donors' samples.

The chain combines TRBV7-6 with TRBJ2-3; 7 bases match TRBD1. V was pared by 1 base and J by 1 base, with 5 bases of the junction left unmatched. CDR1 is SGHVS, CDR2 FNYEAQ, per germline. CDR3 length: 16 amino acids. This chain's CDR3 is CASSLGTGTGTDTQYF. The CDR3, as DNA: TGTGCCAGCAGCTTAGGGACCGGGACAGGCACAGATACGCAGTATTTT.

The chain recombines TRBV2 with TRBJ2-2; the D is unclear. Germline-derived CDR1 and CDR2 are SNHLY and FYNNEI. The germline V and J ends were trimmed by 4 bases and 4 bases, with 10 bases remaining between them. This CDR3 has 14 amino acids. CDR3 DNA: TGTGCCAGCAGTGGGTACAGAGCCACCGGGGAGCTGTTTTTT. This translates into CASSGYRATGELFF.

This clone appeared a single time. The chain joins TRBV7-2 to TRBJ2-7; D is unresolved. Trimming took 1 base from V and 4 from J, leaving 8 bases between them. The CDR3 contains 13 residues. From germline, CDR1 is SGHTA and CDR2 FQGNSA. This CDR3 reads CASSLGLEYEQYF. CDR3 DNA: TGTGCCAGCAGCTTAGGGCTCGAGTACGAGCAGTACTTC.

The J gene is TRBJ1-2, the V gene TRBV7-9; D perhaps matches TRBD1 (5 bases). The CDR3 length is 13 residues. V lost 3 bases and J lost 10, with 15 bases in between. Germline V gene lookup returns CDR1 SEHNR and CDR2 FQNEAQ (reference sequence). The CDR3 sequence is CASSFSLRDDYTF. In nucleotides, the CDR3 is TGTGCCAGCAGCTTTTCTCTAAGGGACGACTACACCTTC.

The J gene is TRBJ2-7, the V gene TRBV5-1, with 7 bases that match TRBD1. CDR1 and CDR2 from the germline V gene are SGHRS and YFSETQ. The CDR3 sequence is 15 residues long. The trim removed 4 bases at V and 2 bases at J, leaving 9 bases unmatched. DNA for the CDR3: TGCGCCAGCAGCCCCGACCGGGACAGCGCCTACGAGCAGTACTTC. Its protein is CASSPDRDSAYEQYF.

The chain uses TRBV29-1 and TRBJ2-2; the match to TRBD1 covers 9 bases. CDR3 size: 17 residues. Trimming at V came to 7 bases and at J to 5 bases, leaving 17 bases not matched to a gene. CDR1 is SQVTM, CDR2 ANQGSEA, per germline. This chain's CDR3 is CSAADHRGRRETGELFF. The CDR3 coding sequence is TGCAGCGCCGCCGACCACAGGGGGCGTAGGGAGACCGGGGAGCTGTTTTTT.

The DNA for the CDR3 is TGTGCCAGCAGCCACTTCCCGGGACAGGGGAAAGAGACCCAGTACTTC. Protein sequence: CASSHFPGQGKETQYF. This sequence joins TRBV11-2 and TRBJ2-5, with 10 bases aligning to TRBD1. J was trimmed by 3 bases and V by 5 bases; bases with no gene match: 9. The V gene's germline CDR1 is SGHAT and CDR2 FQNNGV. CDR3 length: 16 amino acids.

The CDR3 DNA follows: TGTGCCAGCAGGCAATGGGACATGGGCGCTGCAACTAATGAAAAACTGTTTTTT. Translated, it gives CASRQWDMGAATNEKLFF. The rearrangement links TRBV28 to TRBJ1-4, with D maybe TRBD1 (6 bases). Germline V gene sequence: CDR1 MDHEN, CDR2 SYDVKM. This CDR3 spans 18 amino acids. Trimming shortened V by 6 bases and J by 0 bases, and 20 bases separated the two germline ends.

In its sample, this clone was seen once. The genes are TRBV11-2 and TRBJ2-1; TRBD2 might be the D (6 bases). CDR3 length: 14 amino acids. In germline, CDR1 is SGHAT, CDR2 FQNNGV. Trimming left V 6 bases short and J 1 base short, with 10 bases between. CDR3 sequence: CASSGRRSYNEQFF. The CDR3 DNA reads as TGTGCCAGCAGTGGGAGGAGGTCCTACAATGAGCAGTTCTTC. Supplemented by reference TRBV11-2 and TRBJ2-1, the full variable domain reads EAGVAQSPRYKIIEKRQSVAFWCNPISGHATLYWYQQILGQGPKLLIQFQNNGVVDDSQLPKDRFSAERLKGVDSTLKIQPAKLEDSAVYLCASSGRRSYNEQFFGPGTRLTVL.

This chain links TRBV19 with TRBJ1-5, with TRBD1 identical over 9 bases. Looked up from germline, CDR1 is LNHDA and CDR2 is SQIVND (reference sequence). V lost 6 bases and J lost 0; bases outside the gene matches: 3. This CDR3 has 15 amino acids. The CDR3 nucleotides read TGTGCCAGTAGACGGGACAGGGATAGCAATCAGCCCCAGCATTTT. Its translation is CASRRDRDSNQPQHF. Looking up the rest from reference TRBV19 and TRBJ1-5 gives the full variable domain: DGGITQSPKYLFRKEGQNVTLSCEQNLNHDAMYWYRQDPGQGLRLIYYSQIVNDFQKGDIAEGYSVSREKKESFPLTVTSAQKNPTAFYLCASRRDRDSNQPQHFGDGTRLSIL.

In this sample, this clone turned up once. This rearrangement joins TRBV7-9 to TRBJ2-1; D is unresolved. The CDR3 sequence is 14 residues long. Trimming pared 3 bases from V and 9 bases from J, leaving 15 bases between. Per germline, CDR1 SEHNR and CDR2 FQNEAQ (reference sequence). Here the CDR3 DNA reads TGTGCCAGCAGCTTTAAGGCGACTTCGGGTGAGCAGTTCTTC. Protein product: CASSFKATSGEQFF.

About this clone: Other DNA sequences from this sample encode an identical CDR3 as well. This chain joins TRBV9 and TRBJ2-6; TRBD1 agrees at 10 bases. Germline V gene data show CDR1 as SGDLS and CDR2 as YYNGEE. The CDR3 runs 18 residues. With V trimmed by 3 bases and J by 0 bases, 6 bases remained unmatched. CDR3: CASSAGTGVISGANVLTF. CDR3 in DNA: TGTGCCAGCAGCGCCGGGACAGGGGTGATCTCTGGGGCCAACGTCCTGACTTTC. The full variable domain, completed using reference TRBV9 and TRBJ2-6, is DSGVTQTPKHLITATGQRVTLRCSPRSGDLSVYWYQQSLDQGLQFLIQYYNGEERAKGNILERFSAQQFPDLHSELNLSSLELGDSALYFCASSAGTGVISGANVLTFGAGSRLTVL.

The CDR3 spells CASSEIRGVRNTGELFF. CDR3 bases: TGTGCCAGCAGTGAGATCCGGGGAGTTAGAAACACCGGGGAGCTGTTTTTT. The V call is TRBV2, the J call TRBJ2-2; the D gene is possibly TRBD2 (5 bases). Germline V gives CDR1 SNHLY, CDR2 FYNNEI. Deletions cut 3 bases from V and 2 bases from J, with 16 bases between. The CDR3 sequence is 17 residues long. Full variable domain (rest looked up from reference TRBV2 and TRBJ2-2): EPEVTQTPSHQVTQMGQEVILRCVPISNHLYFYWYRQILGQKVEFLVSFYNNEISEKSEIFDDQFSVERPDGSNFTLKIRSTKLEDSAMYFCASSEIRGVRNTGELFFGEGSRLTVL.

The CDR3 spells CASSPRIAGASEQFF. As DNA, the CDR3 is TGTGCCAGCAGTCCTCGTATAGCGGGAGCTAGTGAGCAGTTCTTC. This chain joins TRBV27 and TRBJ2-1, with 9 nucleotides matching TRBD2. V gave up 5 bases and J gave up 9 bases; unmatched junction bases: 11. CDR3 size: 15 residues. Looked up from germline, CDR1 is MNHEY and CDR2 is SMNVEV (reference sequence).

This clone appeared once. The chain uses TRBV27 and TRBJ2-1, with a possible D match to TRBD2 (6 bases). CDR1 is MNHEY, CDR2 SMNVEV, per germline (reference sequence). V lost 3 bases to trimming and J lost 0 bases, with 12 bases between them. This CDR3 comprises 16 residues. CDR3 amino acids: CASSFGEVGSYNEQFF. Here the CDR3 DNA reads TGTGCCAGCAGTTTCGGGGAGGTCGGCTCCTACAATGAGCAGTTCTTC.

The chain uses TRBV28 and TRBJ2-5, with D possibly TRBD2 on 5 matching bases. Between the trimmed V and J ends, which lost 8 bases and 0 bases, there was a span of 13 bases. The CDR3 runs to 14 residues. The V gene's germline CDR1 is MDHEN and CDR2 SYDVKM. Here the CDR3 reads CASSLEGNQETQYF. CDR3 DNA: TGTGCCAGCTCCCTTGAGGGCAACCAAGAGACCCAGTACTTC.

The V and J genes are TRBV27 and TRBJ2-7; the D gene is possibly TRBD2 (5 bases). Germline CDR1 is MNHEY and CDR2 is SMNVEV (reference sequence). The V end lost 6 bases, the J end lost 6 bases, and 18 bases lay between the germline ends. The CDR3 length is 14 residues. This CDR3 is CASRGFGGRGEQYF. CDR3 DNA: TGTGCCAGCAGAGGGTTTGGTGGGAGAGGCGAGCAGTACTTC.

The CDR3: CASSPGTFTGELFF. The CDR3 DNA sequence: TGTGCCAGCAGCCCTGGGACCTTCACCGGGGAGCTGTTTTTT. The V and J genes are TRBV9 and TRBJ2-2; D is perhaps TRBD1 or TRBD2 (5 bases each). Trimming took off 4 bases at V and 4 bases at J, with 11 bases between the two ends. Germline CDR1 SGDLS, CDR2 YYNGEE. The CDR3 is made up of 14 amino acids. Full variable domain (rest looked up from reference TRBV9 and TRBJ2-2): DSGVTQTPKHLITATGQRVTLRCSPRSGDLSVYWYQQSLDQGLQFLIQYYNGEERAKGNILERFSAQQFPDLHSELNLSSLELGDSALYFCASSPGTFTGELFFGEGSRLTVL.